These 28 T cell receptor beta chains share one sample of origin, sequenced in a study of naive and memory T cell subsets (dated by TCRdb to the late 2010s). Results and caveats for the whole study, not just this receptor: Naive repertoires, especially CD8, contained a few larger clonotypes, possibly memory cells re-expressing CD45RA.

Libraries were prepared through UMI-ligation and nested PCR. Sequenced using an Illumina MiSeq. The beta constant-region primer consisted of an equimolar mixture of two oligonucleotides that together covered TRBC1 and TRBC2. The ligated cDNA went through four rounds of PCR with nested alpha and beta constant-region primers together with the SP2 primer. TCRdb took the public reads, trimmed them with fastp at Q25, ran MiXCR for clone calling and kept in-frame beta chains. CDR3 protein sequences are deduplicated, and each keeps its most common genes and DNA. Present in this sample are 130,000 to 150,000 distinct CDR3 sequences, roughly 23% of which were seen just once. 0.085% to 0.11% of the sample lies in the top ten. No antigen is known for these receptors. The source material was naive CD4+ T cells from blood. The cell subset or site label, as the study defines it: naive T cells, CD45RA high CD27+. These receptors originate from a human donor in good health.

The J gene is TRBJ2-7, the V gene TRBV6-5; 10 bases are a match to TRBD1. The length of the CDR3 is 15 residues. Germline V gene data show CDR1 as MNHEY and CDR2 as SVGAGI. Trimming removed 8 bases from V and 5 bases from J; junction bases left unmatched: 12. The CDR3 bases are TGTGCCAGCCGAAGTCCGGGACAGGGGAACCACGAGCAGTACTTC. Amino acid sequence: CASRSPGQGNHEQYF.

This clonotype has a count of ten or more. The V and J genes are TRBV30 and TRBJ2-6; tentatively, D is TRBD2 (5 bases). The CDR3 spans 22 residues. Per the germline V gene, CDR1 is GTSNPN and CDR2 is SVGIG (reference sequence). Trimming shortened V by 0 bases and J by 0 bases, and 27 bases separated the two germline ends. CDR3 amino acids: CAWSVRGRGVLIALSGANVLTF. CDR3 DNA: TGTGCCTGGAGTGTACGAGGGAGAGGAGTCCTAATCGCGCTCTCTGGGGCCAACGTCCTGACTTTC.

The CDR3 DNA follows: TGTGCCAGCTCACAGAATCTCGGGGAGACCCAGTACTTC. It encodes CASSQNLGETQYF. The rearrangement uses TRBV18 and TRBJ2-5; unclear D gene. The V end was cut by 4 bases, the J end by 5 bases, with 11 bases between. CDR1 is KGHSH and CDR2 is LQKENI in the germline V gene. There are 13 residues in the CDR3. The complete variable domain, with remaining parts taken from reference TRBV18 and TRBJ2-5, reads NAGVMQNPRHLVRRRGQEARLRCSPMKGHSHVYWYRQLPEEGLKFMVYLQKENIIDESGMPKERFSAEFPKEGPSILRIQQVVRGDSAAYFCASSQNLGETQYFGPGTRLLVL.

The V and J genes are TRBV2 and TRBJ1-5, with 9 bases matching TRBD1. This CDR3 comprises 14 residues. CDR1 is SNHLY, CDR2 FYNNEI, per germline. V was pared by 4 bases and J by 8 bases, with 6 bases of the junction left unmatched. The CDR3 DNA reads TGTGCCAGCAGTGGGGGACAGGGCGTTAAGCCCCAGCATTTT. Its protein is CASSGGQGVKPQHF. Filled out from reference TRBV2 and TRBJ1-5, the complete variable domain reads EPEVTQTPSHQVTQMGQEVILRCVPISNHLYFYWYRQILGQKVEFLVSFYNNEISEKSEIFDDQFSVERPDGSNFTLKIRSTKLEDSAMYFCASSGGQGVKPQHFGDGTRLSIL.

CDR3 residues: CAITRQPVSYGYTF. The CDR3 DNA reads as TGTGCCATCACTAGACAGCCTGTAAGCTATGGCTACACCTTC. The rearrangement uses TRBV10-3 and TRBJ1-2; the D gene is possibly TRBD1 (5 bases). Trimming took off 7 bases at V and 4 bases at J, with 16 bases between the two ends. The CDR3 length is 14 residues. Germline lookup yields CDR1 ENHRY and CDR2 SYGVKD.

The rearrangement links TRBV28 to TRBJ2-7, with 10 bases aligning to TRBD1. The CDR3 sequence is 13 residues long. In germline, CDR1 is MDHEN, CDR2 SYDVKM. V shed 4 bases, J shed 4 bases, and the junction held 1 base outside the gene matches. The CDR3 loop reads CASSWGQGYEQYF. DNA for the CDR3: TGTGCCAGCAGTTGGGGACAGGGGTACGAGCAGTACTTC.

As DNA, the CDR3 is TGTGCCAGCAGTTCGACAGGGCCGGGCACAGATACGCAGTATTTT. This sequence encodes CASSSTGPGTDTQYF. This chain connects TRBV12-3 or TRBV12-4 to TRBJ2-3; TRBD1 agrees at 7 bases. The CDR3 consists of 15 residues. V dropped 4 bases and J dropped 1; count of bases not matched to a gene: 5.

This chain joins TRBV6-6 and TRBJ1-6; 9 bases are shared with TRBD1. Germline loops: CDR1 MNHNY, CDR2 SVGAGI (reference sequence). The V and J ends lost 5 bases and 8 bases, in that order; junction bases with no gene match: 7. This CDR3 is built from 15 residues. DNA for the CDR3: TGTGCCAGCAGTCAAACTCGGACAGGGGATTCACCCCTCCACTTT. It yields the protein CASSQTRTGDSPLHF.

This clonotype was counted many times. The CDR3 nucleotides are TGTGCCTGGAGTGTATTGGACAGCTCCTACGAGCAGTACTTC. This sequence encodes CAWSVLDSSYEQYF. The V gene is TRBV30, the J gene TRBJ2-7; D may be TRBD1 (6 bases). Trimming cost V 0 bases and J 0 bases, with 9 bases left between them. The germline V gene encodes CDR1 GTSNPN and CDR2 SVGIG (reference sequence). The CDR3 sequence is 14 residues long.

This rearrangement joins TRBV28 to TRBJ1-1, with D hard to call. The V end was cut by 3 bases, the J end by 5 bases, with 13 bases between. The CDR3 loop spans 14 amino acids. Germline V CDR1 and CDR2: MDHEN, SYDVKM. The CDR3 here is CASSLILKGTEAFF. The CDR3 coding sequence is TGTGCCAGCAGTTTGATTTTAAAAGGGACTGAAGCTTTCTTT.

The rearrangement joins TRBV12-5 to TRBJ1-1, with TRBD1 as a possible D gene (5 bases). Germline CDR1 LGHNT, CDR2 FRNRAP. This CDR3 is built from 15 residues. V was cut by 4 bases and J by 6 bases, with 18 bases left in between. The CDR3 DNA sequence: TGTGCTAGTGGTTACCCACAGGTCAGAGGTTCTGAAGCTTTCTTT. Amino acid sequence: CASGYPQVRGSEAFF. Combining the CDR3 with reference TRBV12-5 and TRBJ1-1 gives the whole variable domain DARVTQTPRHKVTEMGQEVTMRCQPILGHNTVFWYRQTMMQGLELLAYFRNRAPLDDSGMPKDRFSAEMPDATLATLKIQPSEPRDSAVYFCASGYPQVRGSEAFFGQGTRLTVV.

The chain employs TRBV6-5 and TRBJ2-3; 9 bases agree with TRBD2. The V and J ends lost 6 bases and 5 bases, in that order; junction bases with no gene match: 6. The CDR3 spans 14 residues. Germline-derived CDR1 and CDR2 are MNHEY and SVGAGI. CDR3 in amino acids: CASRLAGAGDTQYF. The CDR3 DNA is TGTGCCAGCAGGTTAGCGGGAGCTGGAGATACGCAGTATTTT.

In its sample, this clonotype was seen a few times. The rearrangement links TRBV5-1 to TRBJ1-6; D call uncertain. Germline loops: CDR1 SGHRS, CDR2 YFSETQ. This CDR3 comprises 13 residues. V lost 3 bases to trimming and J lost 8 bases, with 9 bases between them. The CDR3 sequence is CASSSSYDSPLHF. In DNA, the CDR3 is TGCGCCAGCAGCTCTTCATACGATTCACCCCTCCACTTT.

To note about this clonotype: The junction departs from germline at one end; a sequencing error may be responsible. The chain employs TRBV20-1 and TRBJ2-7; D tentatively reads TRBD1 or TRBD2 (5 bases each). CDR1 and CDR2 from the germline V gene are DFQATT and SNEGSKA (reference sequence). CDR3 length: 13 amino acids. The CDR3 is CSARGTSHPEQYF. The DNA for the CDR3 is TGCAGTGCAAGAGGGACGTCGCATCCCGAGCAGTACTTC.

This clonotype was counted many times. This chain uses TRBV28 with TRBJ2-1; 11 bases map to TRBD1. J lost 8 bases, V lost 5 bases, and 11 bases had no gene match. CDR1 is MDHEN and CDR2 is SYDVKM in the germline V gene. The CDR3 sequence is 16 residues long. The CDR3 DNA reads as TGTGCCAGCAGTGTACTTGGACAGGGGGCTCTCGATGAGCAGTTCTTC. Translated, it gives CASSVLGQGALDEQFF.

This clonotype was recorded a few times. The chain links TRBV6-1 to TRBJ2-7; D is possibly TRBD1 (6 bases). This CDR3 comprises 16 residues. CDR1 is MNHNS, CDR2 SASEGT, per germline. The germline V and J ends were trimmed by 2 bases and 1 base, with 15 bases remaining between them. The CDR3 sequence is CASSEIWVGQSYEQYF. In DNA, the CDR3 is TGTGCCAGCAGTGAAATCTGGGTAGGACAGTCCTACGAGCAGTACTTC.

This clonotype was picked up a small number of times. The V and J genes are TRBV10-2 and TRBJ2-7, with TRBD1 matching 9 bases. This CDR3 is built from 15 residues. With V trimmed by 7 bases and J by 5 bases, 12 bases remained unmatched. The germline CDR1 and CDR2 sequences are WSHSY and SAAADI. This chain's CDR3 is CASNKFFGQGNEQYF. CDR3 nucleotide sequence: TGCGCCAGCAACAAGTTCTTCGGACAGGGGAACGAGCAGTACTTC.

This clonotype was detected many times. The V and J genes are TRBV11-2 and TRBJ2-2, with a possible D match to TRBD2 (6 bases). This CDR3 has 16 amino acids. Trimming shortened V by 1 base and J by 4 bases, and 13 bases separated the two germline ends. Looked up from germline, CDR1 is SGHAT and CDR2 is FQNNGV. DNA for the CDR3: TGTGCCAGCAGCTTAGCGGGAGCAAGCTCCACCGGGGAGCTGTTTTTT. This sequence encodes CASSLAGASSTGELFF.

The chain joins TRBV7-9 to TRBJ2-7; D may be TRBD2 (6 bases). There are 14 residues in the CDR3. V lost 2 bases and J lost 6, with 14 bases in between. Germline values: CDR1 SEHNR, CDR2 FQNEAQ (reference sequence). CDR3: CASSLLMGGAEQYF. The CDR3 DNA is TGTGCCAGCAGCTTACTCATGGGAGGAGCCGAGCAGTACTTC.

There are a few counts of this clonotype. The chain employs TRBV24-1 and TRBJ2-1, with 7 bases identical to TRBD2. Trimming at V came to 8 bases and at J to 6 bases, leaving 9 bases not matched to a gene. Germline lookup yields CDR1 KGHDR and CDR2 SFDVKD. The CDR3 is made up of 14 amino acids. Written as DNA, the CDR3 is TGTGCCACCACCGGGACTAATCGCCCCAATGAGCAGTTCTTC. Translating gives CATTGTNRPNEQFF.

The V and J genes are TRBV4-3 and TRBJ1-5, with D uncertain. V was trimmed by 4 bases and J by 5 bases, leaving 15 bases between them. Germline lookup yields CDR1 LGHNA and CDR2 YSLEER. The CDR3 sequence is 15 residues long. DNA for the CDR3: TGCGCCAGCAGCCCCTATGTCGGACGCGATCAGCCCCAGCATTTT. It is translated as CASSPYVGRDQPQHF.

This clonotype was counted between two and nine times. The rearrangement links TRBV27 to TRBJ2-1; D not resolved. V gave up 6 bases and J gave up 9 bases, with 15 bases separating them. CDR1 MNHEY and CDR2 SMNVEV come from the germline V gene (reference sequence). The CDR3 spans 13 residues. CDR3 loop: CASSRLQRGEQFF. CDR3 in DNA: TGTGCCAGCAGCCGGCTTCAGCGAGGTGAGCAGTTCTTC.

CDR3 residues: CASSSRLTPMGPGELFF. CDR3 bases: TGTGCCAGCAGTTCCCGCCTGACCCCAATGGGTCCCGGGGAGCTGTTTTTT. The chain carries TRBV7-2 and TRBJ2-2, with D uncertain. Trimming removed 6 bases at V and 6 bases at J, with 23 bases between. The CDR3 loop spans 17 amino acids. The germline V gene has CDR1 SGHTA and CDR2 FQGNSA. The full variable domain, its missing parts supplied by reference TRBV7-2 and TRBJ2-2, is GAGVSQSPSNKVTEKGKDVELRCDPISGHTALYWYRQSLGQGLEFLIYFQGNSAPDKSGLPSDRFSAERTGGSVSTLTIQRTQQEDSAVYLCASSSRLTPMGPGELFFGEGSRLTVL.

The chain joins TRBV6-6 to TRBJ1-6; D remains ambiguous. CDR1 and CDR2 from the germline V gene are MNHNY and SVGAGI (reference sequence). There are 14 residues in the CDR3. Trimming left V 6 bases short and J 6 bases short, with 12 bases between. DNA for the CDR3: TGTGCCAGCAGACTTGGAACAATTAATTCACCCCTCCACTTT. Protein sequence: CASRLGTINSPLHF.

The rearrangement links TRBV29-1 to TRBJ2-6, with no clear D. CDR1 is SQVTM, CDR2 ANQGSEA, per germline. The CDR3 is 13 amino acids. V was trimmed by 4 bases and J by 3 bases, leaving 7 bases between them. In DNA form, the CDR3 reads TGCAGCGTTGCTGAGAATGGGGCCAACGTCCTGACTTTC. This encodes CSVAENGANVLTF.

The rearrangement uses TRBV6-2 or TRBV6-3 and TRBJ2-7, with D tentatively TRBD1 (6 bases). CDR1 and CDR2 from the germline V gene are MNHEY and SVGEGT. This CDR3 is built from 15 residues. The V and J ends lost 2 bases and 3 bases respectively, with 14 bases between them. CDR3 nucleotides: TGTGCCAGCAGTTACGCCGCAGGGGTGGTCTACGAGCAGTACTTC. Translating it yields CASSYAAGVVYEQYF.

In its sample, this clonotype was seen a few times. This chain connects TRBV25-1 to TRBJ1-5; 10 nucleotides align to TRBD1. The CDR3 length is 14 residues. V shed 5 bases and J 6 bases; nucleotides not matched to a gene: 4. CDR1 and CDR2 (germline): MGHDK, SYGVNS. The CDR3 spells CASSTGQGFQPQHF. The DNA of the CDR3 is TGTGCCAGCAGTACGGGACAGGGGTTTCAGCCCCAGCATTTT.

The J gene is TRBJ2-1, the V gene TRBV6-1; TRBD2 aligns across 10 bases. Germline CDR1 MNHNS, CDR2 SASEGT. This CDR3 contains 19 residues. The J segment lost 0 bases and the V segment lost 3 bases, leaving 11 bases of the junction unmatched. The CDR3 nucleotides read TGTGCCAGCAGTGACCTCTCAGGGACTAGCGTTCTCTCCTACAATGAGCAGTTCTTC. Its protein is CASSDLSGTSVLSYNEQFF.